The entry below describes one T cell receptor (beta chain). Other DNA sequences within the sample encode an identical CDR3. The entry originates in a study of shared T cell receptors in the human thymus. Only in-frame clones appear in the TCRdb table, and some are missing; sequencing was by immunoSEQ multiplex PCR. The repertoire holds some 760,000 clones, with roughly 85% as singletons. The germline V gene has CDR1 LNHNV and CDR2 YYDKDF (reference sequence). There are 16 residues in the CDR3. Deletions cut 0 bases from V and 7 bases from J, with 18 bases between. A further study also used this sample, focusing on human thymus T cells. That report notes: The thymus was resected at corrective cardiac surgery. Thymic repertoires of unrelated individuals were reported in related research to overlap highly.

This TCR was recovered from a girl in the first two years of life with a congenital heart defect. Sample: thymocytes. The V gene is TRBV15, the J gene TRBJ1-2, with D possibly TRBD1 on 5 matching bases. The CDR3 protein is CATSRDEKARVIGYTF. Written as DNA, the CDR3 is TGTGCCACCAGCAGAGATGAAAAGGCCAGGGTTATTGGCTACACCTTC. Together with reference TRBV15 and TRBJ1-2, the CDR3 gives the full variable domain: DAMVIQNPRYQVTQFGKPVTLSCSQTLNHNVMYWYQQKSSQAPKLLFHYYDKDFNNEADTPDNFQSRRPNTSFCFLDIRSPGLGDTAMYLCATSRDEKARVIGYTFGSGTRLTVV.